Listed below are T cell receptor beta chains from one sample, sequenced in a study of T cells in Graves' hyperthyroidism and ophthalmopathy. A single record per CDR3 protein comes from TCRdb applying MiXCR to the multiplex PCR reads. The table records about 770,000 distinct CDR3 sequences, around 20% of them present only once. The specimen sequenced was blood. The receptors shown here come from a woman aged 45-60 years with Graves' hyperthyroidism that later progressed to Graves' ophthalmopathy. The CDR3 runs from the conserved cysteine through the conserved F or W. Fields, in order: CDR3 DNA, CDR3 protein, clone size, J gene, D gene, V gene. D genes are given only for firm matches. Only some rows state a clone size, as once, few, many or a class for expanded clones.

CDR3nt: TGCAGCGTACGGACTAGCGGGGACGGCGAGCAGTACTTC
CDR3aa: CSVRTSGDGEQYF
abundance: many
j_gene: TRBJ2-7
d_gene: TRBD2
v_gene: TRBV29-1

CDR3nt: TGTGCCACCAGTGAGAGGGGTAAAAGCACAGATACGCAGTATTTT
CDR3aa: CATSERGKSTDTQYF
abundance: many
j_gene: TRBJ2-3
d_gene: -
v_gene: TRBV24-1

CDR3nt: TGCAGTGCTAGAGATCCCCCCAGGGGAGGGGGGTCCAATCAGCCCCAGCATTTT
CDR3aa: CSARDPPRGGGSNQPQHF
abundance: many
j_gene: TRBJ1-5
d_gene: -
v_gene: TRBV20-1

CDR3nt: TGTGCCAGCAGCACCGGACAGGATTCACCCCTCCACTTT
CDR3aa: CASSTGQDSPLHF
abundance: -
j_gene: TRBJ1-6
d_gene: TRBD1
v_gene: TRBV11-2

CDR3nt: TGTGCCAGCAGCCAAGATCTGGTATCCGGGGAGCTGTTTTTT
CDR3aa: CASSQDLVSGELFF
abundance: many
j_gene: TRBJ2-2
d_gene: -
v_gene: TRBV3-1

CDR3nt: TGTGCCAGCAGCTTAAGATGGGGCAATCAGCCCCAGCATTTT
CDR3aa: CASSLRWGNQPQHF
abundance: -
j_gene: TRBJ1-5
d_gene: -
v_gene: TRBV7-8

CDR3nt: TGTGCCAGCAGTGAAATCTCCTTCTCTGGAAACACCATATATTTT
CDR3aa: CASSEISFSGNTIYF
abundance: few
j_gene: TRBJ1-3
d_gene: -
v_gene: TRBV25-1

CDR3nt: TGCAGCGTTGGGGGCAGGGGACCGACCGGGGAGCTGTTTTTT
CDR3aa: CSVGGRGPTGELFF
abundance: -
j_gene: TRBJ2-2
d_gene: -
v_gene: TRBV29-1

CDR3nt: TGTGCCAGCAGTTCGAACGGACGGATAAGTAACTATGGCTACACCTTC
CDR3aa: CASSSNGRISNYGYTF
abundance: few
j_gene: TRBJ1-2
d_gene: -
v_gene: TRBV6-1

CDR3nt: TGTGCCTGGAGGACGAGGACAGGGAATTTCGGGTCTGGCGGCTACACCTTC
CDR3aa: CAWRTRTGNFGSGGYTF
abundance: -
j_gene: TRBJ1-2
d_gene: TRBD1
v_gene: TRBV30